This TCR beta chain was sequenced for a study of blood T cell repertoires in COVID-19. Overall study context: Spain, Italy and the United States supplied samples that represented acute and convalescent COVID-19. PBMCs, B-cell-depleted T cells, or T cells provided the cDNA or gDNA that made up the material.

The repertoire was sequenced with immunoSEQ multiplex PCR; TCRdb's copy has only in-frame clones and lacks some. The sample lists about 190,000 clones; 75% to 90% were seen once. Source material: peripheral blood. The sequence was obtained from a man younger than 40 with acute or convalescent COVID-19.

CDR3 DNA: TGTGCCAGCAGCTTGGCAGCAACTAATGAAAAACTGTTTTTT. This gives the protein CASSLAATNEKLFF. The V and J genes are TRBV5-5 and TRBJ1-4, with unresolved D. Germline-derived CDR1 and CDR2 are SGHKS and YYEKEE (reference sequence). The germline V and J ends were trimmed by 0 bases and 0 bases, with 3 bases remaining between them. The CDR3 sequence is 14 residues long.